These 4 T cell receptor beta chains were sequenced from one sample in a study of blood T cells in healthy people across ages. A second PCR of about 6 to 11 cycles used a sample-barcoded 5' primer and a J-beta primer mix. One entry per CDR3 protein, called by TCRdb with MiXCR from the 5' RACE reads. The table has about 650,000 distinct CDR3 sequences, 32% seen once. The material sequenced was blood. The receptor source for this set is an elderly woman in good health.

This clonotype was found many times. The chain is built from TRBV20-1 and TRBJ2-3; D gene uncertain. The CDR3 is 12 amino acids. The germline V and J ends were trimmed by 2 bases and 2 bases, with 5 bases remaining between them. The germline CDR1 and CDR2 sequences are DFQATT and SNEGSKA (reference sequence). The CDR3 region has the DNA TGCAGTGCTAGACAGGCCACAGATACGCAGTATTTT. It encodes CSARQATDTQYF.

V gene TRBV7-9 combines with J gene TRBJ1-3; TRBD1 matches at 9 bases. The germline CDR1 and CDR2 sequences are SEHNR and FQNEAQ (reference sequence). This CDR3 is built from 16 residues. V dropped 3 bases and J dropped 2; count of bases not matched to a gene: 5. The CDR3 nucleotides are TGTGCCAGCAGCTTGTCCGGGACAGGGACTGGAAACACCATATATTTT. Translation: CASSLSGTGTGNTIYF.

The rearrangement links TRBV7-9 to TRBJ2-7; D ambiguous. The CDR3 consists of 14 residues. The germline gives CDR1 SEHNR, CDR2 FQNEAQ (reference sequence). V was trimmed by 2 bases and J by 4 bases, leaving 12 bases between them. The CDR3 loop reads CASSLPGARYEQYF. The CDR3 DNA reads as TGTGCCAGCAGCTTACCCGGAGCGAGATACGAGCAGTACTTC.

This clonotype was counted ten times or more. The V and J genes are TRBV3-1 and TRBJ2-3, with D uncertain. From germline, CDR1 is LGHDT and CDR2 YNNKEL (reference sequence). V dropped 3 bases and J dropped 5 bases, with 6 bases sitting between them. The CDR3 is made up of 12 amino acids. CDR3 amino acids: CASSHGGDTQYF. The CDR3 bases are TGTGCCAGCAGCCATGGCGGAGATACGCAGTATTTT.